These T cell receptor beta chains were read from a single sample in a study of blood T cell repertoires in COVID-19. Profiling relied on immunoSEQ multiplex PCR, and the TCRdb table lists in-frame clones only, not all of them. The repertoire includes hundreds of thousands of clones, about 85% of them detected once, and about an eighth sits in the top ten. Source material: peripheral blood. The receptor source for this set is a young woman who had recovered from COVID-19. The CDR3 runs from the conserved cysteine through the conserved F or W. The D gene is left open where the match is weak. The size of a clone is reported for some rows only, either as once, few or many, or as a class for expanded clones.

D gene | J gene | clone size | CDR3 length | V gene | CDR3 DNA | CDR3 protein
- | TRBJ1-2 | - | 13 | TRBV20-1 | TGCAGTGCTAGTACTGGGGGGGGCTATGGCTACACCTTC | CSASTGGGYGYTF
- | TRBJ1-2 | - | 11 | TRBV11-2 | TGTGCCAGCAGCTCCCGCGGTGGCTACACCTTC | CASSSRGGYTF
TRBD1 | TRBJ2-7 | - | 15 | TRBV4-1 | TGCGCCAGCAGCCAAGAGGGTAGACAGGGGGTCGAGCAGTACTTC | CASSQEGRQGVEQYF
TRBD2 | TRBJ2-1 | once | 13 | TRBV5-5 | TGTGCCAGCAGCTTCACTAGCGGGTATGAGCAGTTCTTC | CASSFTSGYEQFF
- | TRBJ2-3 | - | 15 | TRBV5-1 | TGCGCCAGCAGCTTGGAACAGGGTTGGGCAGATACGCAGTATTTT | CASSLEQGWADTQYF
- | TRBJ2-1 | once | 14 | TRBV19 | TGTGCCAGTAGTATATATTTCAGGGGCAATGAGCAGTTCTTC | CASSIYFRGNEQFF
TRBD2 | TRBJ2-7 | - | 14 | TRBV5-1 | TGCGCCAGCAGCTTTTCGGGAGGGCTCTACGAGCAGTACTTC | CASSFSGGLYEQYF
TRBD2 | TRBJ2-7 | - | 16 | TRBV6-5 | TGTGCCAGCAGTTCCGCTCTAGCGGGAGTTCTTTACGAGCAGTACTTC | CASSSALAGVLYEQYF
TRBD2 | TRBJ2-7 | - | 14 | TRBV5-1 | TGCGCCAGCAGCCGGGTTGCGGGAGCCTACGAGCAGTACTTC | CASSRVAGAYEQYF
- | TRBJ1-1 | - | 13 | TRBV6-2/TRBV6-3 | TGTGCCAGCAGTTACCCCCAGAACACTGAAGCTTTCTTT | CASSYPQNTEAFF
- | TRBJ2-1 | once | 14 | TRBV27 | TGTGCCAGCACCAAAGGAGGTTTCGTCCGGGAGCAGTTCTTC | CASTKGGFVREQFF
- | TRBJ2-2 | - | 17 | TRBV7-7 | TGTGCCAGCAGCTTTCTTGGCGGGGGCGCGAACACCGGGGAGCTGTTTTTT | CASSFLGGGANTGELFF
TRBD2 | TRBJ2-2 | once | 19 | TRBV11-2 | TGTGCCAGCAGCTTATGGGCGCTAGCGGGAGGGACGAGGACCGGGGAGCTGTTTTTT | CASSLWALAGGTRTGELFF
TRBD1 | TRBJ2-7 | - | 14 | TRBV3-1/TRBV3-2 | TGTGCCAGCAGCCAACGGCAGGGGGTATACGAGCAGTACTTC | CASSQRQGVYEQYF
TRBD1 | TRBJ1-1 | - | 13 | TRBV5-1 | TGCGCCAGCAGTCCGACAGGGGGCCCTGAAGCTTTCTTT | CASSPTGGPEAFF
- | TRBJ1-2 | few | 13 | TRBV27 | TGTGCCAGCTCCATCAAGCCCAACTATGGCTACACCTTC | CASSIKPNYGYTF
- | TRBJ1-2 | - | 13 | TRBV2 | TGTGCCAGCAGTGTTACAGTCAACTATGGCTACACCTTC | CASSVTVNYGYTF
TRBD2 | TRBJ2-5 | - | 17 | TRBV10-3 | TGTGCCATCAGTGGAGCGACTAGCGGGAGGGGGGGAGAGACCCAGTACTTC | CAISGATSGRGGETQYF
TRBD2 | TRBJ2-1 | - | 18 | TRBV9 | TGTGCCAGCAGCGTTCTTCCTAGCGGGAGAGACTCCTACAATGAGCAGTTCTTC | CASSVLPSGRDSYNEQFF
- | TRBJ1-4 | - | 12 | TRBV6-5 | TGTGCCAGCCACCCAGGGAATGAAAAACTGTTTTTT | CASHPGNEKLFF
TRBD1 | TRBJ1-1 | - | 11 | TRBV2 | TGTGCCAGCAGCAAGGGGGCCCAAGCTTTCTTT | CASSKGAQAFF
TRBD2 | TRBJ2-1 | - | 18 | TRBV14 | TGTGCCAGCAGCCATCGGGGACTAGCGGGGGGTTCCTACAATGAGCAGTTCTTC | CASSHRGLAGGSYNEQFF
- | TRBJ2-7 | - | 13 | TRBV7-9 | TGTGCCAGCAGCCCCGGGACTCCACTTGTGCAGTACTTC | CASSPGTPLVQYF
- | TRBJ2-1 | - | 16 | TRBV5-1 | TGCGCCAGCAGCTTGTTTCCCGGGAGCTCCTACAATGAGCAGTTCTTC | CASSLFPGSSYNEQFF
- | TRBJ2-5 | - | 13 | TRBV25-1 | TGTGCCAGCAGTCTCCAGACTGGAGAGACCCAGTACTTC | CASSLQTGETQYF
- | TRBJ2-2 | - | 14 | TRBV28 | TGTGCCAGCAGCGACCCCAGGGAAGCCGGGGAGCTGTTTTTT | CASSDPREAGELFF
- | TRBJ1-4 | - | 15 | TRBV6-2/TRBV6-3 | TGTGCCAGCAGTTATCCTGCAGGGGCGGACGAAAAACTGTTTTTT | CASSYPAGADEKLFF
TRBD2 | TRBJ2-7 | once | 16 | TRBV27 | TGTGCCAGCAGTGCCCACGACCTAGCGGGGGCCTACGAGCAGTACTTC | CASSAHDLAGAYEQYF
- | TRBJ1-6 | - | 18 | TRBV7-8 | TGTGCCAGCAGCTTAAACGGGTTGGGAGGTCATGATAATTCACCCCTCCACTTT | CASSLNGLGGHDNSPLHF
- | TRBJ1-1 | - | 15 | TRBV19 | TGTGCCAGTAGTATAGTAGGACTCGTGAACACTGAAGCTTTCTTT | CASSIVGLVNTEAFF
- | TRBJ1-1 | - | 14 | TRBV19 | TGTGCCAGTAGTATAGTATTGGCCTACACTGAAGCTTTCTTT | CASSIVLAYTEAFF
- | TRBJ2-2 | few | 15 | TRBV6-4 | TGTGCCAGCAGCCCCGGGAACCCGAACACCGGGGAGCTGTTTTTT | CASSPGNPNTGELFF
- | TRBJ1-2 | - | 9 | TRBV29-1 | TGCAGCGAGGCGGCCTGCTACACCTTC | CSEAACYTF
- | TRBJ2-7 | few | 13 | TRBV30 | TGTGCCTGGATGCACAGGGTTTCCTACGAGCAGTACTTC | CAWMHRVSYEQYF
- | TRBJ2-7 | - | 15 | TRBV24-1 | TGTGCCACCAGTGATTTCCGGGACACTGCCTACGAGCAGTACTTC | CATSDFRDTAYEQYF
- | TRBJ2-2 | - | 15 | TRBV5-5 | TGTGCCAGCAGCCGGGGCACAGGGAAGCCGGAGGAGCTGTTTTTT | CASSRGTGKPEELFF
TRBD1 | TRBJ2-7 | - | 16 | TRBV6-5 | TGTGCCAGCAGTTACTCAACAGGGGTCATGGGCTACGAGCAGTACTTC | CASSYSTGVMGYEQYF
- | TRBJ1-6 | - | 19 | TRBV19 | TGTGCCAGTAGTATTCTACTTGCGGACAGTAACTCCTATAATTCACCCCTCCACTTT | CASSILLADSNSYNSPLHF
TRBD2 | TRBJ2-2 | - | 17 | TRBV29-1 | TGCAGCGTTGAAGATCTCGGGGCTAGCGGGAGGACCGGGGAGCTGTTTTTT | CSVEDLGASGRTGELFF
TRBD2 | TRBJ2-7 | - | 15 | TRBV6-1 | TGTGCCAGCAGTGACCTGACTAGCGGGGCCTACGAGCAGTACTTC | CASSDLTSGAYEQYF
TRBD2 | TRBJ2-1 | - | 16 | TRBV27 | TGTGCCAGCAGTTGGACTAGCGGGAGCTCCTACAATGAGCAGTTCTTC | CASSWTSGSSYNEQFF
TRBD1 | TRBJ1-1 | - | 16 | TRBV5-1 | TGCGCCAGCAGCTTGGTCGGGACAGGGGGTTACACTGAAGCTTTCTTT | CASSLVGTGGYTEAFF
- | TRBJ2-1 | - | 14 | TRBV10-3 | TGTGCCATCAGTGAAGGAGGCGCTGACAATGAGCAGTTCTTC | CAISEGGADNEQFF
TRBD1 | TRBJ2-5 | - | 15 | TRBV18 | TGTGCCAGCTCCATCCGGACAGGATTTGAAGAGACCCAGTACTTC | CASSIRTGFEETQYF
- | TRBJ1-1 | once | 14 | TRBV11-1 | TGTGCCAGCAGCTTAGGCGGGGCGGGAGGTGAAGCTTTCTTT | CASSLGGAGGEAFF
- | TRBJ1-4 | - | 16 | TRBV5-5 | TGTGCCAGCAGCTTGGAGCTGCTTGAGGCTAATGAAAAACTGTTTTTT | CASSLELLEANEKLFF
TRBD2 | TRBJ2-1 | - | 16 | TRBV9 | TGTGCCAGCAACCCAGAGGGACTAGCGGGAGTAAATGAGCAGTTCTTC | CASNPEGLAGVNEQFF
- | TRBJ2-7 | - | 13 | TRBV6-1 | TGTGCCAGCAGTGAAGGGACAGTCTTCCGGGAGTACTTC | CASSEGTVFREYF
- | TRBJ1-1 | - | 14 | TRBV7-2 | TGTGCCAGCAGCGTACAACGGGGGGCATTTGAAGCTTTCTTT | CASSVQRGAFEAFF